A single sample is the source of the 9 T cell receptor beta chains below, sequenced in a study of blood T cells in healthy people across ages. Sample-barcoded 5' priming and a J-beta primer mix drove a second PCR of 7 to 11 cycles. TCRdb ran MiXCR on the 5' RACE reads and lists one entry per CDR3 protein. The table records 600,000 to 1,000,000 distinct CDR3 sequences, 20% to 30% of them present only once. The data were also submitted as part of a second study, on T cells of mothers and their children.

Sequencing was performed on blood. The receptors were sampled from a boy under 18 in good health.

In this sample, this clonotype turned up a few times. This chain uses TRBV28 with TRBJ2-3; tentatively, D is TRBD2 (6 bases). CDR1 and CDR2 from the germline V gene are MDHEN and SYDVKM. The germline V and J ends were trimmed by 5 bases and 0 bases, with 12 bases remaining between them. The CDR3 runs to 15 residues. This CDR3 is CASSQRVTSTDTQYF. The CDR3, as DNA: TGTGCCAGCAGTCAGCGGGTTACTAGCACAGATACGCAGTATTTT.

This clonotype was counted a few times. The junction departs from germline at one end; a sequencing error may be responsible. This chain connects TRBV7-2 to TRBJ2-7; TRBD2 agrees at 8 bases. This CDR3 is 14 amino acids long. Per germline, CDR1 SGHTA and CDR2 FQGNSA. In DNA, the CDR3 is TGTGTCAGCAGCTTACAAACCTTTAGCGGGACGCAGTACTTC. Protein: CVSSLQTFSGTQYF.

This clonotype has more than one count but fewer than ten. V usage is TRBV4-3 and J usage is TRBJ2-7; D is unresolved. Germline lookup yields CDR1 LGHNA and CDR2 YSLEER. The CDR3 is 15 amino acids. V was trimmed by 0 bases and J by 4 bases, leaving 13 bases between them. The CDR3, as DNA: TGCGCCAGCAGCCAAGAGGAGACGGAATTTTACGAGCAGTACTTC. Encoded protein: CASSQEETEFYEQYF.

This chain connects TRBV7-9 to TRBJ1-4, with D possibly being TRBD1 (5 bases). The germline gives CDR1 SEHNR, CDR2 FQNEAQ (reference sequence). The CDR3 has 15 residues. The ends were cut back, 9 bases at V and 5 bases at J, with 19 bases in the middle. As DNA, the CDR3 is TGTGCCAGTGGGGCTGTTGGGATTTCGAATGAAAAACTGTTTTTT. Protein product: CASGAVGISNEKLFF. Drawing the rest from reference TRBV7-9 and TRBJ1-4, the complete variable domain is DTGVSQNPRHKITKRGQNVTFRCDPISEHNRLYWYRQTLGQGPEFLTYFQNEAQLEKSRLLSDRFSAERPKGSFSTLEIQRTEQGDSAMYLCASGAVGISNEKLFFGSGTQLSVL.

In its sample, this clonotype was seen a few times. The chain carries TRBV4-3 and TRBJ1-6; D gene unclear. The CDR3 consists of 14 residues. Germline V gene sequence: CDR1 LGHNA, CDR2 YSLEER. V was cut by 0 bases and J by 7 bases, with 7 bases left in between. CDR3 sequence: CASSQDTSNSPLHF. DNA of the CDR3: TGCGCCAGCAGCCAAGACACCTCCAATTCACCCCTCCACTTT.

This clonotype was observed a few times. The chain is built from TRBV9 and TRBJ1-6; D gene ambiguous. The CDR3 is 12 amino acids. Germline assignment: CDR1 SGDLS and CDR2 YYNGEE. Trimming took off 1 base at V and 10 bases at J, with 6 bases between the two ends. DNA of the CDR3: TGTGCCAGCAGCGTAACGGGATCACCCCTCCACTTT. This sequence encodes CASSVTGSPLHF.

This clonotype appeared a few times. The chain carries TRBV30 and TRBJ2-7; 8 positions match TRBD1. Germline values: CDR1 GTSNPN, CDR2 SVGIG (reference sequence). This CDR3 has 12 amino acids. With V trimmed by 0 bases and J by 5 bases, 0 bases remained unmatched. The CDR3 sequence is CAWSVQGDEQYF. In DNA form, the CDR3 reads TGTGCCTGGAGTGTACAGGGGGACGAGCAGTACTTC. The full variable domain, in which reference TRBV30 and TRBJ2-7 provide the parts outside the CDR3, is SQTIHQWPATLVQPVGSPLSLECTVEGTSNPNLYWYRQAAGRGLQLLFYSVGIGQISSEVPQNLSASRPQDRQFILSSKKLLLSDSGFYLCAWSVQGDEQYFGPGTRLTVT.

At least ten counts were recorded for this clonotype. V and J are TRBV5-4 and TRBJ2-5; D is perhaps TRBD2 (6 bases). Trimming removed 1 base from V and 4 bases from J, with 8 bases in between. Germline assignment: CDR1 SGHNT and CDR2 YYREEE (reference sequence). CDR3 length equals 13 residues. The CDR3 protein is CASSLRLGETQYF. CDR3 bases: TGTGCCAGCAGCTTGCGACTAGGAGAGACCCAGTACTTC.

For this clonotype: The germline gene is not matched at one end of the junction; a read error may be the cause. The chain combines TRBV29-1 with TRBJ1-2, with TRBD1 as a possible D gene (5 bases). The CDR3 sequence is 13 residues long. Per germline, CDR1 SQVTM and CDR2 ANQGSEA. The CDR3 nucleotides read TGCAGCGTATGGCGTGGCAGGGCCCTGGGCTGCACCTTC. The encoded protein is CSVWRGRALGCTF. Drawing the rest from reference TRBV29-1 and TRBJ1-2, the complete variable domain is SAVISQKPSRDICQRGTSLTIQCQVDSQVTMMFWYRQQPGQSLTLIATANQGSEATYESGFVIDKFPISRPNLTFSTLTVSNMSPEDSSIYLCSVWRGRALGCTFGSGTRLTVV.